The source of this TCR beta chain is a study of T cells in Graves' hyperthyroidism and ophthalmopathy. Amplification targeted TCR beta CDR3 regions from RNA transcripts. The HTBI set primed first-round TCR CDR3 RT-PCR. TCRdb re-called the multiplex PCR reads with MiXCR, one entry per CDR3 protein. The sample contains 750,000 to 900,000 distinct CDR3 sequences, roughly 40% of which appear only once. Between the trimmed V and J ends, which lost 5 bases and 5 bases, there was a span of 15 bases. This CDR3 is 15 amino acids long. The germline gives CDR1 SEHNR, CDR2 FQNEAQ (reference sequence). The chain recombines TRBV7-9 with TRBJ2-2, with D perhaps matching TRBD2 (5 bases). The specimen was blood. This clonotype originated in a young man with Graves' hyperthyroidism. CDR3 sequence: CASSQAPSSTGELFF. CDR3 nucleotide sequence: TGTGCCAGCAGCCAAGCCCCTAGCTCGACCGGGGAGCTGTTTTTT. The complete variable domain, with remaining parts taken from reference TRBV7-9 and TRBJ2-2, reads DTGVSQNPRHKITKRGQNVTFRCDPISEHNRLYWYRQTLGQGPEFLTYFQNEAQLEKSRLLSDRFSAERPKGSFSTLEIQRTEQGDSAMYLCASSQAPSSTGELFFGEGSRLTVL.